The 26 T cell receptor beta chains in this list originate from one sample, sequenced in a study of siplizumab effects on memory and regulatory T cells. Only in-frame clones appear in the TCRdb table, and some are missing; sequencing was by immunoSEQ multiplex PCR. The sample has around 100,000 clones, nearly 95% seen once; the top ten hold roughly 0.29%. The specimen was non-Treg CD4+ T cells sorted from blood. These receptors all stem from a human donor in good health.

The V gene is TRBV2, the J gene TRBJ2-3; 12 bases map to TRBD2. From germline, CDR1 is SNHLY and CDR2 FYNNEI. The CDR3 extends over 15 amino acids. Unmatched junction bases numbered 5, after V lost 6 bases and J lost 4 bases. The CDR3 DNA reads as TGTGCCAGCAGCTCGACTAGCGGGAGATCAGATACGCAGTATTTT. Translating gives CASSSTSGRSDTQYF.

DNA of the CDR3: TGTGCCAGTAGTATTTACCCAGATACGCAGTATTTT. This sequence encodes CASSIYPDTQYF. The chain is built from TRBV19 and TRBJ2-3; D unclear. With 3 bases removed from V and 4 bases from J, the gap between germline ends came to 5 bases. CDR3 length: 12 residues. Germline V gene sequence: CDR1 LNHDA, CDR2 SQIVND (reference sequence).

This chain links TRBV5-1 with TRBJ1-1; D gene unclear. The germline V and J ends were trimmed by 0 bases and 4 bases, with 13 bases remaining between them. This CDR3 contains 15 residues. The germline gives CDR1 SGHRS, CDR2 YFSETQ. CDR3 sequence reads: CASSLGGMGSTEAFF. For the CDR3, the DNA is TGCGCCAGCAGCTTGGGGGGAATGGGAAGCACTGAAGCTTTCTTT.

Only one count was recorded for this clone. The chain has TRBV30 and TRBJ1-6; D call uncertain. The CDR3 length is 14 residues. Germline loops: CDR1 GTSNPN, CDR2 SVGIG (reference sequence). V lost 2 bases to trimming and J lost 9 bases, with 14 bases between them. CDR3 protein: CAWSTGPRSSPLHF. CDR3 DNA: TGTGCCTGGAGTACCGGGCCCCGGAGTTCACCCCTCCACTTT.

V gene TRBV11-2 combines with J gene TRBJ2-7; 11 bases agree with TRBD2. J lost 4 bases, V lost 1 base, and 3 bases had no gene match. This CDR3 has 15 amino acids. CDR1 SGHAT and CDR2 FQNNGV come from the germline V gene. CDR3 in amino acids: CASSLGLAGSYEQYF. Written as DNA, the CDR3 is TGTGCCAGCAGCTTAGGACTAGCGGGAAGTTACGAGCAGTACTTC.

CDR3 bases: TGTGCCAGCAGCCCCGTGCAGGGGAATCAGCCCCAGCATTTT. It yields the protein CASSPVQGNQPQHF. The genes are TRBV6-6 and TRBJ1-5; maybe TRBD1 (6 bases). The CDR3 consists of 14 residues. The V and J ends lost 6 bases and 4 bases respectively, with 13 bases between them. Germline assignment: CDR1 MNHNY and CDR2 SVGAGI (reference sequence).

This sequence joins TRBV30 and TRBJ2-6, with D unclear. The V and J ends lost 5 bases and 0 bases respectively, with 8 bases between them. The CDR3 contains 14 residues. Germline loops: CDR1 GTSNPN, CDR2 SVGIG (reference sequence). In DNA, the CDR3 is TGTGCCTGGGCAGAAGGCTCTGGGGCCAACGTCCTGACTTTC. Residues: CAWAEGSGANVLTF.

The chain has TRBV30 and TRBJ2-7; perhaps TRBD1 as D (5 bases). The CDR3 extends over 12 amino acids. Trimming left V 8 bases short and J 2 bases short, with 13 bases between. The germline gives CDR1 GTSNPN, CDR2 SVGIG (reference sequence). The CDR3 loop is CALQAPPYEQYF. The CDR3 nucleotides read TGTGCCCTACAGGCACCTCCCTACGAGCAGTACTTC.

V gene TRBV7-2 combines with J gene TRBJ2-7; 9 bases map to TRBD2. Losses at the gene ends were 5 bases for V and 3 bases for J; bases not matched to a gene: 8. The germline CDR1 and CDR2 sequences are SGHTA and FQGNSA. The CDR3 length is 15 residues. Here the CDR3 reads CASSTLAGAIYEQYF. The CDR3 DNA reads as TGTGCCAGCAGCACCTTAGCGGGAGCAATCTACGAGCAGTACTTC.

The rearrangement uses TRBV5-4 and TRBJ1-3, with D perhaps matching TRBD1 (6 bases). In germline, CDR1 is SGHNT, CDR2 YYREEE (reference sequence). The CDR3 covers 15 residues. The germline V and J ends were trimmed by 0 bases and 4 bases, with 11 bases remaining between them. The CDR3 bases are TGTGCCAGCAGCTTGGAGTCAGGGGTCGGAAACACCATATATTTT. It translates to CASSLESGVGNTIYF.

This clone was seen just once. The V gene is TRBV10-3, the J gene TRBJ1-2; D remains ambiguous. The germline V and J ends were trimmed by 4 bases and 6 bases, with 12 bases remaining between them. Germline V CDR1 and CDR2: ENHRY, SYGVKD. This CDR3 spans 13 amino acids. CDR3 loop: CAISAVPADGYTF. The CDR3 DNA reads TGTGCCATCAGTGCGGTCCCGGCGGATGGCTACACCTTC.

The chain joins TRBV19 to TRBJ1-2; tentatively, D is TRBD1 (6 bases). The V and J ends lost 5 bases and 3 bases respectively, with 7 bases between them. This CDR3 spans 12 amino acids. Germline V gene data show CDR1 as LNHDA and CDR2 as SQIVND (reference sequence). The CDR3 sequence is CASSQGYYGYTF. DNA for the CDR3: TGTGCCAGTAGTCAGGGGTACTATGGCTACACCTTC.

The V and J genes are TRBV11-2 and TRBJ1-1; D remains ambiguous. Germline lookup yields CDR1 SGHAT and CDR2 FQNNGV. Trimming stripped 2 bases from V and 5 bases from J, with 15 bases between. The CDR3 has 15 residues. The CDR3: CASSLTAYYATEAFF. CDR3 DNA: TGTGCCAGCAGCTTAACAGCCTACTATGCTACTGAAGCTTTCTTT.

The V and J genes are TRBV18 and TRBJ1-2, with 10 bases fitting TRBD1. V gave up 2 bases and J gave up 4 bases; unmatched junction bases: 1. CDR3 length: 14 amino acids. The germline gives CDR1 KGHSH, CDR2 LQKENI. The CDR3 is CASSPGTGVYGYTF. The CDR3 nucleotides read TGTGCCAGCTCACCAGGGACAGGGGTCTATGGCTACACCTTC.

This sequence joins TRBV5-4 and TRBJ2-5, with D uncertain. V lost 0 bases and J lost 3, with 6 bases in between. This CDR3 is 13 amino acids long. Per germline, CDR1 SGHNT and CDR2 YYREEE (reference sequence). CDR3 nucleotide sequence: TGTGCCAGCAGCTTGGGGCCAGAAGAGACCCAGTACTTC. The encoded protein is CASSLGPEETQYF.

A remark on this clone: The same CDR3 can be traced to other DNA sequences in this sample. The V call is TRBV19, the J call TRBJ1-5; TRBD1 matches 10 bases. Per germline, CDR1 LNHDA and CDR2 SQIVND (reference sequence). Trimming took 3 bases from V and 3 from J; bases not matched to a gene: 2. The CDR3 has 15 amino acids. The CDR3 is CASSIGTGVNQPQHF. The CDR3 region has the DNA TGTGCCAGTAGTATCGGGACAGGGGTCAATCAGCCCCAGCATTTT. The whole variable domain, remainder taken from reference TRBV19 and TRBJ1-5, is DGGITQSPKYLFRKEGQNVTLSCEQNLNHDAMYWYRQDPGQGLRLIYYSQIVNDFQKGDIAEGYSVSREKKESFPLTVTSAQKNPTAFYLCASSIGTGVNQPQHFGDGTRLSIL.

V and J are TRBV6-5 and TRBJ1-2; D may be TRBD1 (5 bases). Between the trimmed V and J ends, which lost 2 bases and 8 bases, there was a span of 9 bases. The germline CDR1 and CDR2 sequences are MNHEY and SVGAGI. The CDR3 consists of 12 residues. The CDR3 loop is CASSYAGRGYTF. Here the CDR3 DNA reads TGTGCCAGCAGTTACGCAGGGAGGGGCTACACCTTC.

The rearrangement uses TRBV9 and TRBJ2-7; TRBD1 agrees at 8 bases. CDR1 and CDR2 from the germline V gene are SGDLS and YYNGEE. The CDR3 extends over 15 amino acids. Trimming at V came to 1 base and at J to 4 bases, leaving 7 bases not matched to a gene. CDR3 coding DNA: TGTGCCAGCAGCGTACAGGCAGGGACAGGATACGAGCAGTACTTC. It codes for CASSVQAGTGYEQYF.

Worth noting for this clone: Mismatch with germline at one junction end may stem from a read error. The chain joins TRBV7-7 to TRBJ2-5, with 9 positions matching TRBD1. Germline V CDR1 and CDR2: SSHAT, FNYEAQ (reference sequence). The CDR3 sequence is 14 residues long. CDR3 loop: CASSSDRGQETQYF. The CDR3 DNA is TGTGCTAGCAGCTCCGACAGGGGGCAAGAGACCCAGTACTTC. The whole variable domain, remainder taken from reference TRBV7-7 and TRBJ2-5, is GAGVSQSPRYKVTKRGQDVTLRCDPISSHATLYWYQQALGQGPEFLTYFNYEAQPDKSGLPSDRFSAERPEGSISTLTIQRTEQRDSAMYRCASSSDRGQETQYFGPGTRLLVL.

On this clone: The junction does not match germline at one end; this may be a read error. CDR3 region: CASRESGGAFF. CDR3 in DNA: TGCGCCAGCAGAGAGTCGGGGGGAGCTTTCTTT. The chain joins TRBV10-2 to TRBJ1-1; possibly TRBD1 for D (5 bases). The CDR3 sequence is 11 residues long. Germline V CDR1 and CDR2: WSHSY, SAAADI.

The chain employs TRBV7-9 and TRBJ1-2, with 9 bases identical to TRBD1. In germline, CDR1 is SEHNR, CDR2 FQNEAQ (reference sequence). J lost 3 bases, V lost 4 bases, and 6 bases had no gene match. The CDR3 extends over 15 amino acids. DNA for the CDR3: TGTGCCAGCAGCTGGGGACAGGGATATCACTATGGCTACACCTTC. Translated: CASSWGQGYHYGYTF.

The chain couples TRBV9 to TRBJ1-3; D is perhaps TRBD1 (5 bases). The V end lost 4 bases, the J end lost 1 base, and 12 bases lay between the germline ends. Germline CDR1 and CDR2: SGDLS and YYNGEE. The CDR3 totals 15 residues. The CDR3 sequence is CASSPGGGSGNTIYF. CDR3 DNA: TGTGCCAGCAGCCCCGGGGGGGGATCTGGAAACACCATATATTTT.

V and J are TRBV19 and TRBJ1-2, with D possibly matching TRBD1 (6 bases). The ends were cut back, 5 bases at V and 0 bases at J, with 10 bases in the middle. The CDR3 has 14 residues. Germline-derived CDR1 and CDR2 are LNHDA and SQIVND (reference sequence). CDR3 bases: TGTGCCAGTAGTCGAGGGGGTTCTAACTATGGCTACACCTTC. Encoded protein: CASSRGGSNYGYTF.

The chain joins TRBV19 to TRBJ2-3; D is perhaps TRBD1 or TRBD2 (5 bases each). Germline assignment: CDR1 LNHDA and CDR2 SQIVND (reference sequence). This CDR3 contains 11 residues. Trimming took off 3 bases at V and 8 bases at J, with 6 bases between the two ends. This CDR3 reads CASSMRGTQYF. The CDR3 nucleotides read TGTGCCAGTAGTATGAGGGGTACGCAGTATTTT.

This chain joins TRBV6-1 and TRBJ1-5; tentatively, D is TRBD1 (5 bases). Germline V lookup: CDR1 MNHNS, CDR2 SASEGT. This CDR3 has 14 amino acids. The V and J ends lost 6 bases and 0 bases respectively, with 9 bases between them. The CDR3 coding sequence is TGTGCCAGCAGCGACAGCCATAGCAATCAGCCCCAGCATTTT. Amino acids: CASSDSHSNQPQHF.

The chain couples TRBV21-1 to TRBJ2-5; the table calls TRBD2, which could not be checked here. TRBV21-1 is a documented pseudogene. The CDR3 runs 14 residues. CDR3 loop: CASSKGSGNGTQYF. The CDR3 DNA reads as TGTGCCAGCAGCAAAGGGTCGGGGAATGGGACCCAGTACTTC.